Below, 32 T cell receptor beta chains from the same sample are listed, as sequenced in a study of blood T cell repertoires in COVID-19 (TCRdb year 2020). Library generation was performed with the immunoSEQ multiplex PCR assay. Not all clones reach the TCRdb copy of this immuneACCESS table, which keeps in-frame sequences only. Checked studies attribute under half of the gap to unresolved V genes and leave the rest unexplained. Across this sample there are roughly 76,000 clones, with approximately 89% seen only once. The ten most abundant clones make up approximately 4.8% of the sample. The sequencing input was peripheral blood. The source is a woman aged 55-70 years with active COVID-19.

This clone has a handful of counts. The chain recombines TRBV29-1 with TRBJ2-7, with 11 bases aligning to TRBD2. The CDR3 is 12 amino acids. CDR1 and CDR2 (germline): SQVTM, ANQGSEA. The junction had 1 base not matched to a gene; V was cut back by 3 bases and J by 6 bases. CDR3 loop: CSVELAGGEQYF. In DNA, the CDR3 is TGCAGCGTTGAGCTAGCGGGAGGCGAGCAGTACTTC.

V gene TRBV27 combines with J gene TRBJ1-4; 8 nucleotides line up with TRBD1. J was trimmed by 1 base and V by 5 bases; bases with no gene match: 6. CDR3 length: 16 amino acids. Germline CDR1 is MNHEY and CDR2 is SMNVEV (reference sequence). The CDR3 is CASSPGQAVTNEKLFF. For the CDR3, the DNA is TGTGCCAGCAGTCCGGGACAGGCGGTAACTAATGAAAAACTGTTTTTT. Complete variable domain (other parts from reference TRBV27 and TRBJ1-4): EAQVTQNPRYLITVTGKKLTVTCSQNMNHEYMSWYRQDPGLGLRQIYYSMNVEVTDKGDVPEGYKVSRKEKRNFPLILESPSPNQTSLYFCASSPGQAVTNEKLFFGSGTQLSVL.

CDR3 loop: CASSLGATGVIYGTF. DNA of the CDR3: TGTGCCAGCAGCTTGGGGGCGACAGGAGTGATCTATGGCACCTTC. The V call is TRBV5-4, the J call TRBJ1-2; TRBD1 might be the D (6 bases). This CDR3 has 15 residues. V was clipped by 0 bases and J by 13 bases, with 22 bases between them. Germline lookup yields CDR1 SGHNT and CDR2 YYREEE (reference sequence).

The chain links TRBV6-5 to TRBJ1-2; D not certain. Germline V gene data show CDR1 as MNHEY and CDR2 as SVGAGI. The CDR3 extends over 12 amino acids. Trimming shortened V by 7 bases and J by 8 bases, and 14 bases separated the two germline ends. DNA for the CDR3: TGTGCCAGCACCCGGCAGGATTGGGGCTACACCTTC. It encodes CASTRQDWGYTF.

The gene calls are TRBV5-1 and TRBJ1-4, with D possibly TRBD1 on 6 matching bases. Germline CDR1 is SGHRS and CDR2 is YFSETQ. This CDR3 has 16 residues. Trimming pared 2 bases from V and 5 bases from J, leaving 16 bases between. CDR3 loop: CASSFGRGTGNEKLFF. The CDR3 DNA reads TGCGCCAGCAGCTTTGGAAGGGGGACGGGGAATGAAAAACTGTTTTTT.

This chain connects TRBV5-1 to TRBJ2-7, with TRBD2 identical over 16 bases. The length of the CDR3 is 18 residues. V was clipped by 2 bases and J by 6 bases; unmatched bases: 11. Germline CDR1 and CDR2: SGHRS and YFSETQ. Here the CDR3 DNA reads TGCGCCAGCAGCTTCGGGACTAGCGGGAGGGTTTCCAGCCCCGAGCAGTACTTC. Translated: CASSFGTSGRVSSPEQYF.

The genes are TRBV15 and TRBJ1-2; TRBD1 aligns across 7 bases. Germline V gene lookup returns CDR1 LNHNV and CDR2 YYDKDF (reference sequence). This CDR3 spans 16 amino acids. V lost 0 bases, J lost 6 bases, and 10 bases stayed unmatched. CDR3 DNA sequence: TGTGCCACCAGCAGAGAGAGGGACAGCTCATCAAATGGCTACACCTTC. This translates into CATSRERDSSSNGYTF.

The chain joins TRBV7-2 to TRBJ2-5; 10 bases are a match to TRBD2. The germline V gene encodes CDR1 SGHTA and CDR2 FQGNSA. V was clipped by 0 bases and J by 5 bases; unmatched bases: 9. CDR3 length: 17 amino acids. The CDR3 loop is CASSLAEALAGVETQYF. CDR3 in DNA: TGTGCCAGCAGCTTAGCTGAGGCGCTAGCGGGAGTTGAGACCCAGTACTTC.

The J gene is TRBJ2-7, the V gene TRBV27, with a tentative D call TRBD1 (5 bases). There are 18 residues in the CDR3. The V gene lost 4 bases and the J gene lost 2 bases, with 24 bases spanning the gap. Germline-derived CDR1 and CDR2 are MNHEY and SMNVEV (reference sequence). The CDR3 protein is CASSSRDSRKLGPYEQYF. The CDR3 region has the DNA TGTGCCAGCAGTTCGCGCGACAGCCGCAAATTGGGGCCCTACGAGCAGTACTTC.

V usage is TRBV19 and J usage is TRBJ2-5; TRBD1 is a possible D gene (6 bases). Germline loops: CDR1 LNHDA, CDR2 SQIVND (reference sequence). The V and J ends lost 6 bases and 1 base respectively, with 15 bases between them. The CDR3 covers 15 residues. CDR3 sequence (DNA): TGTGCCAGTAGAGGGGGAGCGACCTTCCAAGAGACCCAGTACTTC. Residues: CASRGGATFQETQYF.

The rearrangement joins TRBV6-2 or TRBV6-3 to TRBJ2-7; 7 bases map to TRBD1. V gave up 2 bases and J gave up 3 bases; unmatched junction bases: 16. Per the germline V gene, CDR1 is MNHEY and CDR2 is SVGEGT. The CDR3 is 18 residues long. The CDR3 nucleotides are TGTGCCAGCAGTTACCCCTTGGACAACAGGGGCGACTACTACGAGCAGTACTTC. Its protein product is CASSYPLDNRGDYYEQYF.

The chain recombines TRBV5-6 with TRBJ2-1; 10 bases fit TRBD2. Trimming removed 2 bases from V and 8 bases from J; junction bases left unmatched: 7. The CDR3 is 15 amino acids. The germline V gene has CDR1 SGHDT and CDR2 YYEEEE. The CDR3 spells CASSFASGRYDEQFF. The CDR3, as DNA: TGTGCCAGCAGCTTCGCTAGCGGGAGATACGATGAGCAGTTCTTC.

This chain links TRBV21-1 with TRBJ2-3; the DNA was not used to check the table's D call, TRBD1. TRBV21-1 is deemed a pseudogene. CDR3 size: 13 residues. The CDR3 DNA follows: TGTGCCAGCAGAAACAGGGGATTGAGTACGCAGTATTTT. Amino acids: CASRNRGLSTQYF.

The chain employs TRBV5-1 and TRBJ1-1, with D unclear. This CDR3 is built from 15 residues. The V gene's germline CDR1 is SGHRS and CDR2 YFSETQ. The V end was cut by 1 base, the J end by 1 base, with 11 bases between. Written as DNA, the CDR3 is TGCGCCAGCAGCTTGAATGCGAACAGGAACACTGAAGCTTTCTTT. Amino acid sequence: CASSLNANRNTEAFF.

The chain uses TRBV28 and TRBJ2-2; TRBD1 might be the D (5 bases). CDR3 length: 15 residues. Germline CDR1 reads MDHEN; CDR2 reads SYDVKM. Trimming removed 3 bases from V and 6 bases from J, with 14 bases in between. Written as DNA, the CDR3 is TGTGCCAGCAGTTTTCCCAGGGCGCGTGCCGGGGAGCTGTTTTTT. It encodes CASSFPRARAGELFF.

The rearrangement uses TRBV29-1 and TRBJ1-2; 10 nucleotides line up with TRBD1. The germline gives CDR1 SQVTM, CDR2 ANQGSEA. The V and J ends lost 6 bases and 7 bases, in that order; junction bases with no gene match: 14. This CDR3 is built from 15 residues. CDR3 nucleotides: TGCAGCGTCGGTAGACAGGGGGCCGGGTCGGGTGGCTACACCTTC. This encodes CSVGRQGAGSGGYTF. Combining the CDR3 with reference TRBV29-1 and TRBJ1-2 gives the whole variable domain SAVISQKPSRDICQRGTSLTIQCQVDSQVTMMFWYRQQPGQSLTLIATANQGSEATYESGFVIDKFPISRPNLTFSTLTVSNMSPEDSSIYLCSVGRQGAGSGGYTFGSGTRLTVV.

This chain uses TRBV7-8 with TRBJ1-2, with D possibly matching TRBD1 (5 bases). Germline CDR1 SGHVS, CDR2 FQNEAQ. Trimming cost V 0 bases and J 7 bases, with 15 bases left between them. The CDR3 spans 15 residues. The DNA for the CDR3 is TGTGCCAGCAGCTTAGCCCGGGGGAGCTCGGGTGGCTACACCTTC. It yields the protein CASSLARGSSGGYTF.

The gene calls are TRBV4-2 and TRBJ2-1; the match to TRBD2 covers 14 bases. Germline CDR1 reads LGHNA; CDR2 reads YNFKEQ. Trimming at V came to 1 base and at J to 6 bases, leaving 2 bases not matched to a gene. The CDR3 is 16 residues long. CDR3 residues: CASSQAGTSGSNEQFF. The CDR3 DNA is TGTGCCAGCAGCCAAGCCGGGACTAGCGGGAGCAATGAGCAGTTCTTC.

The table lists this clone with a count of one. The chain joins TRBV7-9 to TRBJ2-1, with TRBD2 as a possible D gene (6 bases). The CDR3 runs to 15 residues. Germline CDR1 and CDR2: SEHNR and FQNEAQ (reference sequence). V was pared by 3 bases and J by 6 bases, with 15 bases between. The CDR3 region is CASSFRATGSNEQFF. CDR3 sequence (DNA): TGTGCCAGCAGCTTTAGGGCAACCGGGAGCAATGAGCAGTTCTTC. The full variable domain, its missing parts supplied by reference TRBV7-9 and TRBJ2-1, is DTGVSQNPRHKITKRGQNVTFRCDPISEHNRLYWYRQTLGQGPEFLTYFQNEAQLEKSRLLSDRFSAERPKGSFSTLEIQRTEQGDSAMYLCASSFRATGSNEQFFGPGTRLTVL.

This clone was counted a single time. The gene calls are TRBV30 and TRBJ1-5, with D possibly matching TRBD1 (5 bases). The CDR3 has 13 amino acids. Between the trimmed V and J ends, which lost 1 base and 7 bases, there was a span of 11 bases. Germline V gene lookup returns CDR1 GTSNPN and CDR2 SVGIG (reference sequence). CDR3 residues: CAWSGAGRQPQHF. The CDR3, as DNA: TGTGCCTGGAGTGGAGCAGGGCGGCAGCCCCAGCATTTT.

The chain has TRBV3-1 (or the pseudogene TRBV3-2) and TRBJ2-1; the match to TRBD2 covers 8 bases. The germline V gene encodes CDR1 LGHDT and CDR2 YNNKEL (reference sequence). Germline trimming cut 0 bases from V and 13 bases from J; bases unmatched to any gene: 5. CDR3 length equals 13 residues. The CDR3 region is CASSQESTSAQFF. The CDR3 DNA reads TGTGCCAGCAGCCAAGAGTCGACTAGCGCACAGTTCTTC.

The rearrangement joins TRBV14 to TRBJ2-1; D is uncertain. V lost 0 bases, J lost 2 bases, and 8 bases lay in between. Per germline, CDR1 SGHDN and CDR2 FVKESK. This CDR3 comprises 15 residues. Here the CDR3 reads CASSQDLQPYNEQFF. CDR3 DNA sequence: TGTGCCAGCAGCCAAGACCTACAGCCCTACAATGAGCAGTTCTTC.

This sequence joins TRBV27 and TRBJ1-1; D not certain. V lost 5 bases and J lost 1, with 8 bases in between. CDR1 is MNHEY and CDR2 is SMNVEV in the germline V gene (reference sequence). The length of the CDR3 is 13 residues. The CDR3 nucleotides read TGTGCCAGCAGTAAGAGAGAGAACACTGAAGCTTTCTTT. Its translation: CASSKRENTEAFF.

This chain joins TRBV6-1 and TRBJ2-7; D ambiguous. This CDR3 spans 11 amino acids. Germline values: CDR1 MNHNS, CDR2 SASEGT. Deletions cut 0 bases from V and 7 bases from J, with 4 bases between. The DNA for the CDR3 is TGTGCCAGCAGTGAAGCTTCTGAGCAGTACTTC. Its translation is CASSEASEQYF.

The chain recombines TRBV6-5 with TRBJ2-1; no definite D call. Germline V CDR1 and CDR2: MNHEY, SVGAGI. The CDR3 has 14 residues. Trimming pared 6 bases from V and 0 bases from J, leaving 9 bases between. CDR3 protein: CASSRDISYNEQFF. DNA of the CDR3: TGTGCCAGCAGCCGAGACATCTCCTACAATGAGCAGTTCTTC.

The chain joins TRBV27 to TRBJ1-2; 8 nucleotides line up with TRBD1. The CDR3 spans 15 residues. The J segment lost 3 bases and the V segment lost 1 base, leaving 4 bases of the junction unmatched. Germline CDR1 is MNHEY and CDR2 is SMNVEV (reference sequence). CDR3 region: CASSLYQGADYGYTF. CDR3 bases: TGTGCCAGCAGTTTATATCAGGGGGCAGACTATGGCTACACCTTC.

The J gene is TRBJ2-7, the V gene TRBV7-8, with D possibly TRBD2 on 5 matching bases. V dropped 5 bases and J dropped 4 bases, with 9 bases sitting between them. Per germline, CDR1 SGHVS and CDR2 FQNEAQ. The CDR3 has 12 residues. The CDR3 DNA reads TGTGCCAGCAGCCTTACGGGGTACGAGCAGTACTTC. Its translation: CASSLTGYEQYF.

The rearrangement links TRBV5-6 to TRBJ2-7; TRBD2 matches 7 bases. Germline V gives CDR1 SGHDT, CDR2 YYEEEE. The CDR3 spans 16 residues. The ends lost 4 bases at V and 0 bases at J; junction bases unmatched: 10. CDR3 coding DNA: TGTGCCAGCAGCACGGGCGGGCTAGCGGTCTCCTACGAGCAGTACTTC. Translated: CASSTGGLAVSYEQYF.

This chain links TRBV19 with TRBJ2-7; 14 bases agree with TRBD2. The junction had 13 bases not matched to a gene; V was cut back by 6 bases and J by 6 bases. The CDR3 spans 17 residues. Germline CDR1 LNHDA, CDR2 SQIVND (reference sequence). The CDR3 DNA is TGTGCCAGTAGCCCAGGGGGACTAGCGGGAGAGGTGCTCGAGCAGTACTTC. Protein product: CASSPGGLAGEVLEQYF.

The chain links TRBV5-1 to TRBJ2-3; D is unclear. The CDR3 runs 16 residues. CDR1 and CDR2 from the germline V gene are SGHRS and YFSETQ. V dropped 0 bases and J dropped 1 base, with 12 bases sitting between them. The CDR3 sequence is CASSLGALSGTDTQYF. DNA of the CDR3: TGCGCCAGCAGCTTGGGGGCCCTGTCGGGCACAGATACGCAGTATTTT.

The chain has TRBV5-5 and TRBJ2-2; D may be TRBD2 (5 bases). Between the trimmed V and J ends, which lost 3 bases and 1 base, there was a span of 13 bases. In germline, CDR1 is SGHKS, CDR2 YYEKEE (reference sequence). The CDR3 is 16 residues long. CDR3 in DNA: TGTGCCAGCAGCTACGGACTGATTAGGAACACCGGGGAGCTGTTTTTT. Its translation is CASSYGLIRNTGELFF.

V and J are TRBV5-6 and TRBJ2-7; a weak D match, TRBD1 (6 bases). Trimming left V 1 base short and J 7 bases short, with 15 bases between. CDR3 length equals 14 residues. Per the germline V gene, CDR1 is SGHDT and CDR2 is YYEEEE. The CDR3 sequence: CASSLIYRVREQYF. CDR3 DNA sequence: TGTGCCAGCAGCTTGATTTACAGGGTACGGGAGCAGTACTTC. Supplemented by reference TRBV5-6 and TRBJ2-7, the full variable domain reads DAGVTQSPTHLIKTRGQQVTLRCSPKSGHDTVSWYQQALGQGPQFIFQYYEEEERQRGNFPDRFSGHQFPNYSSELNVNALLLGDSALYLCASSLIYRVREQYFGPGTRLTVT.